This entry concerns a single T cell receptor beta chain. This specimen comes from a study of blood T cell repertoires in COVID-19. Study at large: Specimens from acute and convalescent COVID-19 originated in the United States, Italy and Spain.

The protocol was immunoSEQ multiplex PCR, while the TCRdb copy is restricted to in-frame clones and leaves out a portion. Altogether 100,000 to 150,000 clones are present, about 72% being singletons, with the ten largest covering approximately 1.9%. This TCR was recovered from a woman aged 70 to 79 with acute or convalescent COVID-19. Sequencing was performed on peripheral blood.

CDR3 sequence (DNA): TGTGCCAGCAGTTTATCGCGCTACGAGCAGTACTTC. Protein product: CASSLSRYEQYF. The V gene is TRBV27, the J gene TRBJ2-7; D is ambiguous. Germline loops: CDR1 MNHEY, CDR2 SMNVEV (reference sequence). Trimming left V 0 bases short and J 3 bases short, with 3 bases between. The CDR3 loop spans 12 amino acids.